The text below deals with one T cell receptor beta chain. Its target is not known. This sample stems from a study of TIL therapy for anti-PD-1-resistant metastatic lung cancer. Background on the study: Median tumor mutation burden was 1.5 mutations per megabase.

Losses at the gene ends were 8 bases for V and 1 base for J; bases not matched to a gene: 4. CDR1 and CDR2 from the germline V gene are MDHEN and SYDVKM. This CDR3 contains 13 residues. The time point is: pre-treatment sample, taken before nivolumab and TIL therapy. Sequencing used immunoSEQ v3. Repertoires were generated with immunoSEQ multiplex PCR, while TCRdb's copy carries only in-frame clones and drops some. The sample includes about 59,000 clones, around 79% of them seen just once. The study, taken as a whole, reports: The cohort had more treatment-naive, never-smoker and oncogene-addicted patients than typical.

The clonotype was recovered from a person between 25 and 79 years old with non-small cell lung cancer. The sequences come from blood, collected at baseline. The genes are TRBV28 and TRBJ2-5; 7 bases are a match to TRBD1. The CDR3 region is CASGDSLQETQYF. The DNA of the CDR3 is TGTGCCAGCGGGGACAGCCTCCAAGAGACCCAGTACTTC.